These 13 T cell receptor beta chains originate from one sample sequenced in a study of blood T cell repertoires in COVID-19. Using immunoSEQ multiplex PCR, the repertoire was profiled, and TCRdb retains in-frame clones only, with some absent. The table has under 200,000 clones, approximately 86% seen once. The specimen was peripheral blood. The receptors originated from a woman older than 75 in a cohort sampled during active or convalescent COVID-19.

J is TRBJ2-1 and V is TRBV6-5; TRBD2 is a possible D gene (7 bases). Germline CDR1 reads MNHEY; CDR2 reads SVGAGI. The V end was cut by 7 bases, the J end by 5 bases, with 15 bases between. The CDR3 runs to 14 residues. DNA of the CDR3: TGTGCCAGCAAGTTGAGGGGGGGGCACAATGAGCAGTTCTTC. It is translated as CASKLRGGHNEQFF.

The chain links TRBV5-5 to TRBJ1-3; D perhaps matches TRBD1 (5 bases). Trimming removed 1 base at V and 0 bases at J, with 8 bases between. Germline V lookup: CDR1 SGHKS, CDR2 YYEKEE (reference sequence). The CDR3 is made up of 15 amino acids. CDR3 DNA sequence: TGTGCCAGCAGCTTGCCAGGGAACTCTGGAAACACCATATATTTT. Encoded protein: CASSLPGNSGNTIYF.

This sequence joins TRBV5-1 and TRBJ2-3, with 10 bases lining up with TRBD2. Germline values: CDR1 SGHRS, CDR2 YFSETQ. The V gene end was trimmed by 0 bases and the J gene end by 4 bases; junction bases not matched to a gene: 5. The CDR3 runs 16 residues. CDR3 nucleotide sequence: TGCGCCAGCAGCTTGGGGAGCGGGGGGGCGGCAGATACGCAGTATTTT. Its translation: CASSLGSGGAADTQYF.

This sequence joins TRBV19 and TRBJ2-1; tentative D call: TRBD2 (6 bases). This CDR3 is 15 amino acids long. The germline V gene has CDR1 LNHDA and CDR2 SQIVND (reference sequence). Trimming left V 4 bases short and J 9 bases short, with 19 bases between. CDR3 protein: CASSTVEGQAAEQFF. DNA for the CDR3: TGTGCCAGTAGTACCGTGGAGGGCCAGGCCGCTGAGCAGTTCTTC.

The genes are TRBV7-8 and TRBJ2-7, with a possible D match to TRBD1 (5 bases). The CDR3 extends over 14 amino acids. Between the trimmed V and J ends, which lost 1 base and 4 bases, there was a span of 11 bases. The germline V gene has CDR1 SGHVS and CDR2 FQNEAQ. The CDR3 nucleotides read TGTGCCAGCAGCTTAGGACGGGCAGGGTACGAGCAGTACGTC. This encodes CASSLGRAGYEQYV.

V and J are TRBV7-9 and TRBJ2-1; D possibly corresponds to TRBD1 (5 bases). CDR3 length: 17 residues. CDR1 and CDR2 from the germline V gene are SEHNR and FQNEAQ (reference sequence). V dropped 6 bases and J dropped 2 bases, with 20 bases sitting between them. In DNA, the CDR3 is TGTGCCAGCAGGGGGCCCCGAATCCTCCGCCCCTACAATGAGCAGTTCTTC. Translated: CASRGPRILRPYNEQFF.

This clone was seen more than once but under ten times. The chain links TRBV18 to TRBJ2-5; D gene uncertain. The CDR3 length is 14 residues. V gave up 5 bases and J gave up 1 base, with 11 bases separating them. Looked up from germline, CDR1 is KGHSH and CDR2 is LQKENI. The DNA for the CDR3 is TGTGCCAGCTCATCTTATGGAGCCCAAGAGACCCAGTACTTC. It translates to CASSSYGAQETQYF.

The chain carries TRBV5-1 and TRBJ2-1, with D maybe TRBD2 (5 bases). Trimming removed 4 bases at V and 7 bases at J, with 15 bases between. This CDR3 region has 14 residues. Germline lookup yields CDR1 SGHRS and CDR2 YFSETQ. The DNA of the CDR3 is TGCGCCAGCAGCCGGACTGCCGGAGGTAATGAGCAGTTCTTC. Protein sequence: CASSRTAGGNEQFF.

V and J are TRBV5-8 and TRBJ2-5, with TRBD1 matching over 10 bases. Losses at the gene ends were 4 bases for V and 3 bases for J; bases not matched to a gene: 6. Germline V CDR1 and CDR2: SGHTS, YDEGEE. This CDR3 has 15 residues. In DNA form, the CDR3 reads TGTGCCAGCAGCCGTTATGGGACAGGGGAAGAGACCCAGTACTTC. Translated: CASSRYGTGEETQYF. The full variable domain, in which reference TRBV5-8 and TRBJ2-5 provide the parts outside the CDR3, is EAGVTQSPTHLIKTRGQQATLRCSPISGHTSVYWYQQALGLGLQFLLWYDEGEERNRGNFPPRFSGRQFPNYSSELNVNALELEDSALYLCASSRYGTGEETQYFGPGTRLLVL.

The chain couples TRBV28 to TRBJ1-5; D is uncertain. Germline V CDR1 and CDR2: MDHEN, SYDVKM. The CDR3 is made up of 16 amino acids. Trimming took off 1 base at V and 10 bases at J, with 20 bases between the two ends. The CDR3 sequence is CASSLLRYNPRGPQHF. CDR3 DNA sequence: TGTGCCAGCAGTTTATTAAGGTACAACCCGAGAGGACCCCAGCATTTT.

This clone was recorded only once. The V call is TRBV4-1, the J call TRBJ1-1, with D possibly being TRBD1 (5 bases). The CDR3 length is 14 residues. The V and J ends lost 3 bases and 0 bases respectively, with 8 bases between them. From germline, CDR1 is MGHRA and CDR2 YSYEKL. The CDR3 is CASSQLTVNTEAFF. The CDR3 nucleotides are TGCGCCAGCAGCCAGCTGACAGTGAACACTGAAGCTTTCTTT.

The chain recombines TRBV7-2 with TRBJ1-3, with D hard to call. Germline V gene lookup returns CDR1 SGHTA and CDR2 FQGNSA. The CDR3 covers 19 residues. The V and J ends lost 5 bases and 0 bases respectively, with 23 bases between them. The CDR3 sequence is CASSTQNGQNIDSGNTIYF. The CDR3 DNA is TGTGCCAGCAGCACCCAAAATGGGCAGAATATTGACTCTGGAAACACCATATATTTT.

This chain uses TRBV6-2 or TRBV6-3 with TRBJ2-1; 11 nucleotides align to TRBD2. The V and J ends lost 6 bases and 3 bases, in that order; junction bases with no gene match: 7. This CDR3 has 16 amino acids. Per the germline V gene, CDR1 is MNHEY and CDR2 is SVGEGT. The CDR3 DNA is TGTGCCAGCAGCTCGACTAGCGGGGCGATCTACAATGAGCAGTTCTTC. This codes for CASSSTSGAIYNEQFF.